Listed below are T cell receptor beta chains from one sample, sequenced in a study of cytomegalovirus exposure and HLA in healthy donors. Sequencing was performed with immunoSEQ multiplex PCR; in TCRdb, only in-frame clones are kept and a portion is missing. Of over 100,000 clones listed, roughly 79% are singletons. The sequencing sample was made of PBMCs. Receptors originate from a woman in her 30s in good health and CMV-seronegative. Both conserved end residues are part of each CDR3. A D gene is named only where the DNA matches it firmly. Not all rows give a size; the values are once, few, many and, for expanded clones, a class.

-	-	TRBV19	14	TRBJ1-1	TGTGCCAGCATACAAAGGGGCAGGAACACTGAAGCTTTCTTT	CASIQRGRNTEAFF
TRBD1	-	TRBV4-1	17	TRBJ2-2	TGCGCCAGCAGCCTACAACCGACAGGGGTTAACACCGGGGAGCTGTTTTTT	CASSLQPTGVNTGELFF
-	-	TRBV1	16	TRBJ1-1	TGCACCAGCAGCTCAAGAGGCACAGGCGTGAACACTGAAGCTTTCTTT	CTSSSRGTGVNTEAFF
TRBD2	-	TRBV19	14	TRBJ2-1	TGTGCCAGTAGGGTACGGGAGGGCCGCTATGAGCAGTTCTTC	CASRVREGRYEQFF
-	-	TRBV5-8	15	TRBJ2-7	TGTGCCAGCAGCTTGGCCATAGGGGCAGGGGTCGAGCAGTACTTC	CASSLAIGAGVEQYF
TRBD1	-	TRBV28	18	TRBJ1-4	TGTGCCAGCAGAACCGGGACAGGGGGCGTTTTTAATAATGAAAAACTGTTTTTT	CASRTGTGGVFNNEKLFF
TRBD2	-	TRBV7-8	15	TRBJ2-7	TGTGCCAGCAGCGCACCCCGACTAGCTACCGCACAGCAGTACTTC	CASSAPRLATAQQYF
-	-	TRBV19	19	TRBJ1-2	TGTGCCAGTAGCCGTCTAATCTGGACAGCTCAATCAGCTAACTATGGCTACACCTTC	CASSRLIWTAQSANYGYTF
-	few	TRBV5-4	15	TRBJ1-3	TGTGCCAGCAGCTTCTACAGCGGCTCTGGAAACACCATATATTTT	CASSFYSGSGNTIYF
TRBD1	-	TRBV11-2	13	TRBJ2-7	TGTGCCAGCAGCCGGGACAGGGACCACGAGCAGTACTTC	CASSRDRDHEQYF
-	-	TRBV30	13	TRBJ1-1	TGTGCCTGGACTCAAGAAGAAGAGACTGAAGCTTTCTTT	CAWTQEEETEAFF
-	-	TRBV19	15	TRBJ1-3	TGTGCCAGCTCTGCGTGGGAGGTCGGGGGAAACACCATATATTTT	CASSAWEVGGNTIYF
-	-	TRBV20-1	11	TRBJ2-1	TGCAGTGCTATATCCGGACAGGAGCAGTTCTTC	CSAISGQEQFF
TRBD2	-	TRBV9	16	TRBJ2-3	TGTGCCAGCAGCGTTAGCGGGAGTGGGGGCACAGATACGCAGTATTTT	CASSVSGSGGTDTQYF
-	-	TRBV29-1	19	TRBJ1-1	TGCAGCGTTGAAGATCATAGAGCGGGGGAATTGGGGGTGAACACTGAAGCTTTCTTT	CSVEDHRAGELGVNTEAFF
TRBD2	few	TRBV13	16	TRBJ2-7	TGTGCCAGCAGCTTAGTGGGTAGCGGGAGAGTCAACGAGCAGTACTTC	CASSLVGSGRVNEQYF
-	-	TRBV6-1	13	TRBJ1-1	TGTGCCAGCAGTCCCGCGGTGGGCACTGAAGCTTTCTTT	CASSPAVGTEAFF
-	-	TRBV5-1	15	TRBJ1-3	TGCGCCAGCAGCGTGGTCGGGGGGAGTGGAAACACCATATATTTT	CASSVVGGSGNTIYF
TRBD1	-	TRBV4-1	15	TRBJ1-2	TGCGCCAGCAGCCAAGATTCTAGGGGGCGGAGTGGCTACACCTTC	CASSQDSRGRSGYTF
TRBD2	few	TRBV7-8	15	TRBJ2-7	TGTGCCAGCAGCCGGACTAGCGGGATTGGCTACGAGCAGTACTTC	CASSRTSGIGYEQYF
-	-	TRBV28	12	TRBJ1-1	TGTGCCAGCACGGAGATTTCCACCGAAGCTTTCTTT	CASTEISTEAFF
TRBD1	-	TRBV18	15	TRBJ1-5	TGTGCCAGCTCACCCGGGACAGGGGGCGTTCAGCCCCAGCATTTT	CASSPGTGGVQPQHF
-	-	TRBV5-8	13	TRBJ2-1	TGTGCCAGCAGCTTGAACAGGGTCGATGAGCAGTTCTTC	CASSLNRVDEQFF
-	-	TRBV19	15	TRBJ2-1	TGTGCCACCAAGGGGACTTCCCTCTCCTACAATGAGCAGTTCTTC	CATKGTSLSYNEQFF
-	-	TRBV6-5	14	TRBJ1-1	TGTACCAGCAGTGTGACAGACTCGAACACTGAAGCTTTCTTT	CTSSVTDSNTEAFF
TRBD1	-	TRBV6-6	15	TRBJ1-1	TGTGCCAGCAGTTACTCGGGTACAGGGGACACTGAAGCTTTCTTT	CASSYSGTGDTEAFF